A single sample gave rise to the 13 T cell receptor beta chains below, sequenced in a study of identical twins. TCRdb recomputed calls from the 5' RACE reads with MiXCR, one row per CDR3 protein. The data show approximately 630,000 distinct CDR3 sequences, 7% to 7.5% seen once. This sample also belongs to another study, concerning yellow fever vaccine responses in identical twins.

What was sequenced was PBMCs. These receptors were obtained from a woman younger than 35 in good health.

This clonotype was picked up a small number of times. The chain uses TRBV7-9 and TRBJ2-1, with TRBD2 matching over 7 bases. V trimming: 4 bases; J trimming: 15 bases; junction bases outside the gene matches: 9. CDR3 length: 12 amino acids. Germline assignment: CDR1 SEHNR and CDR2 FQNEAQ (reference sequence). CDR3 amino acids: CASSWAGGDPFF. The DNA for the CDR3 is TGTGCCAGCAGCTGGGCTGGGGGGGATCCGTTCTTC. The full variable domain, with the rest looked up from reference TRBV7-9 and TRBJ2-1, is DTGVSQNPRHKITKRGQNVTFRCDPISEHNRLYWYRQTLGQGPEFLTYFQNEAQLEKSRLLSDRFSAERPKGSFSTLEIQRTEQGDSAMYLCASSWAGGDPFFGPGTRLTVL.

This clonotype was detected only a few times. The chain links TRBV20-1 to TRBJ2-3; TRBD2 aligns across 9 bases. Looked up from germline, CDR1 is DFQATT and CDR2 is SNEGSKA (reference sequence). V shed 0 bases and J 3 bases; nucleotides not matched to a gene: 4. The CDR3 extends over 15 amino acids. In DNA form, the CDR3 reads TGCAGTGCTAGAGATAGCGGGAGAGGGACAGATACGCAGTATTTT. This translates into CSARDSGRGTDTQYF.

This clonotype was seen many times. The V and J genes are TRBV5-6 and TRBJ2-5; a weak D match, TRBD1 (6 bases). Trimming pared 0 bases from V and 1 base from J, leaving 10 bases between. The CDR3 contains 15 residues. Germline CDR1 is SGHDT and CDR2 is YYEEEE. CDR3 region: CASSLAGQFQETQYF. The CDR3 bases are TGTGCCAGCAGCTTGGCCGGACAGTTCCAAGAGACCCAGTACTTC.

This clonotype showed up just a few times. The chain combines TRBV4-1 with TRBJ1-5; D call uncertain. V was trimmed by 0 bases and J by 3 bases, leaving 15 bases between them. CDR3 size: 17 residues. In germline, CDR1 is MGHRA, CDR2 YSYEKL. CDR3 in DNA: TGCGCCAGCAGCCAAGAGTCCACGGGCAGCCCCAATCAGCCCCAGCATTTT. Its translation: CASSQESTGSPNQPQHF.

Of note for this clonotype: A much larger clone differs by one base, so this may be a read error. V usage is TRBV15 and J usage is TRBJ2-1; weak D call: TRBD2 (6 bases). The germline V gene encodes CDR1 LNHNV and CDR2 YYDKDF (reference sequence). With 3 bases removed from V and 9 bases from J, the gap between germline ends came to 18 bases. This CDR3 has 15 amino acids. The CDR3, as DNA: TGTGCCACCAGCAGGGGGAAGGTAGCGGAGACTGAGCAGTTCTTC. It specifies CATSRGKVAETEQFF. The whole variable domain, remainder taken from reference TRBV15 and TRBJ2-1, is DAMVIQNPRYQVTQFGKPVTLSCSQTLNHNVMYWYQQKSSQAPKLLFHYYDKDFNNEADTPDNFQSRRPNTSFCFLDIRSPGLGDTAMYLCATSRGKVAETEQFFGPGTRLTVL.

This clonotype has only a few counts. The chain combines TRBV5-1 with TRBJ2-1; 9 nucleotides line up with TRBD2. Germline values: CDR1 SGHRS, CDR2 YFSETQ. This CDR3 is 15 amino acids long. Unmatched junction bases numbered 8, after V lost 3 bases and J lost 7 bases. The CDR3 reads CASSYASGVRNEQFF. CDR3 DNA: TGCGCCAGCAGCTACGCTAGCGGGGTTAGGAATGAGCAGTTCTTC.

This clonotype was detected ten times or more. Because it lacks the conserved phenylalanine or tryptophan at the end, this CDR3 is likely a read error. V and J are TRBV3-1 and TRBJ1-4, with D unresolved. V lost 1 base, J lost 7 bases, and 13 bases lay in between. The CDR3 is made up of 15 amino acids. CDR1 and CDR2 (germline): LGHDT, YNNKEL (reference sequence). CDR3: CASSQVLPLPEKLFL. CDR3 bases: TGTGCCAGCAGCCAAGTTTTACCGCTTCCTGAAAAACTGTTTCTT.

This clonotype was counted only a few times. Written as DNA, the CDR3 is TGTGCCAGCAGCAGGGACGCTGAAGCTTTCTTT. As protein: CASSRDAEAFF. The gene calls are TRBV3-1 and TRBJ1-1, with D possibly being TRBD1 (5 bases). CDR1 and CDR2 from the germline V gene are LGHDT and YNNKEL (reference sequence). The germline V and J ends were trimmed by 5 bases and 6 bases, with 7 bases remaining between them. The CDR3 has 11 residues.

This clonotype was detected a few times. This sequence joins TRBV2 and TRBJ2-7; D is uncertain. V shed 4 bases and J shed 5 bases, with 12 bases lying between them. Looked up from germline, CDR1 is SNHLY and CDR2 is FYNNEI. The CDR3 sequence is 13 residues long. The CDR3 nucleotides read TGTGCCAGCAGTGCTGTGGTCTCGGACGAGCAGTACTTC. Protein product: CASSAVVSDEQYF.

Ten or more counts support this clonotype. The chain joins TRBV7-2 to TRBJ1-6; D ambiguous. In germline, CDR1 is SGHTA, CDR2 FQGNSA. This CDR3 comprises 14 residues. Trimming shortened V by 1 base and J by 2 bases, and 3 bases separated the two germline ends. CDR3 residues: CASSLGTYNSPLHF. CDR3 nucleotide sequence: TGTGCCAGCAGCTTAGGGACCTATAATTCACCCCTCCACTTT.

This clonotype appeared a few times. The chain is built from TRBV5-1 and TRBJ2-1, with 7 bases lining up with TRBD2. The length of the CDR3 is 16 residues. Germline V gene lookup returns CDR1 SGHRS and CDR2 YFSETQ. Trimming at V came to 4 bases and at J to 2 bases, leaving 9 bases not matched to a gene. For the CDR3, the DNA is TGCGCCAGCAGCAGCGGGACGGCTAAACCCTACAATGAGCAGTTCTTC. It yields the protein CASSSGTAKPYNEQFF.

In its sample, this clonotype was seen many times. The CDR3 coding sequence is TGTGCCAGCAGCCCAGCATACAGGGGTAGCAATCAGCCCCAGCATTTT. The encoded protein is CASSPAYRGSNQPQHF. The V gene is TRBV28, the J gene TRBJ1-5; 7 bases agree with TRBD1. Trimming cost V 6 bases and J 0 bases; bases outside gene matches: 8. CDR3 length: 16 amino acids. The V gene's germline CDR1 is MDHEN and CDR2 SYDVKM.

The chain employs TRBV3-1 and TRBJ2-1; D remains ambiguous. CDR1 is LGHDT, CDR2 YNNKEL, per germline (reference sequence). V shed 2 bases and J shed 6 bases, with 5 bases lying between them. The CDR3 consists of 12 residues. CDR3 DNA sequence: TGTGCCAGCAGCCAAAGGACCAATGAGCAGTTCTTC. This translates into CASSQRTNEQFF.